A single sample gave rise to the 30 T cell receptor beta chains below, sequenced in a study of cytomegalovirus exposure and HLA in healthy donors. PCR primers comprised 60 Vbeta and 13 Jbeta primers. Profiling relied on immunoSEQ multiplex PCR, and the TCRdb table lists in-frame clones only, not all of them. The ten most abundant clones cover 4% to 5.5% of a sample with tens of thousands of clones. The specimen was PBMCs. These TCRs come from a middle-aged woman in good health and CMV-seropositive.

The V and J genes are TRBV5-6 and TRBJ2-7; a weak D match, TRBD2 (6 bases). Germline CDR1 SGHDT, CDR2 YYEEEE. V was trimmed by 3 bases and J by 3 bases, leaving 13 bases between them. CDR3 size: 14 residues. The CDR3 region is CASSSGLRGYEQYF. In DNA form, the CDR3 reads TGTGCCAGCAGCTCGGGGTTGCGGGGCTACGAGCAGTACTTC.

The chain is built from TRBV28 and TRBJ1-5, with D perhaps matching TRBD1 (5 bases). The CDR3 totals 15 residues. The V gene lost 5 bases and the J gene lost 7 bases, with 18 bases spanning the gap. Germline V gene lookup returns CDR1 MDHEN and CDR2 SYDVKM. The CDR3 region is CASSLGLGGGQPQHF. The DNA for the CDR3 is TGTGCCAGCAGTCTAGGACTCGGGGGTGGGCAGCCCCAGCATTTT.

The CDR3: CASRSGGKYNEQFF. The CDR3 nucleotides are TGTGCCAGCAGAAGCGGGGGGAAGTACAATGAGCAGTTCTTC. This chain uses TRBV2 with TRBJ2-1, with TRBD2 identical over 9 bases. The J segment lost 4 bases and the V segment lost 6 bases, leaving 4 bases of the junction unmatched. This CDR3 region has 14 residues. Germline V gene data show CDR1 as SNHLY and CDR2 as FYNNEI. Filled out from reference TRBV2 and TRBJ2-1, the complete variable domain reads EPEVTQTPSHQVTQMGQEVILRCVPISNHLYFYWYRQILGQKVEFLVSFYNNEISEKSEIFDDQFSVERPDGSNFTLKIRSTKLEDSAMYFCASRSGGKYNEQFFGPGTRLTVL.

The gene calls are TRBV11-2 and TRBJ1-2; tentatively, D is TRBD1 (5 bases). Trimming cost V 0 bases and J 4 bases, with 12 bases left between them. This CDR3 has 15 residues. Germline V gene data show CDR1 as SGHAT and CDR2 as FQNNGV. The CDR3 bases are TGTGCCAGCAGCTTAGATCGGGGGAGGGGCTATGGCTACACCTTC. It codes for CASSLDRGRGYGYTF.

This sequence joins TRBV6-6 and TRBJ2-7; 7 nucleotides match TRBD2. The germline CDR1 and CDR2 sequences are MNHNY and SVGAGI (reference sequence). V lost 5 bases, J lost 6 bases, and 10 bases stayed unmatched. The CDR3 spans 14 residues. CDR3 sequence reads: CASSNGLVVGEQYF. The CDR3 nucleotides are TGTGCCAGCAGTAATGGACTAGTTGTCGGCGAGCAGTACTTC.

This sequence joins TRBV7-2 and TRBJ2-3, with TRBD2 matching 12 bases. Germline loops: CDR1 SGHTA, CDR2 FQGNSA. The CDR3 extends over 16 amino acids. The trim removed 5 bases at V and 5 bases at J, leaving 8 bases unmatched. Written as DNA, the CDR3 is TGTGCCAGCAGCAAGAGACTAGCGGGGGAGCTAGATACGCAGTATTTT. Translating it yields CASSKRLAGELDTQYF.

The V gene is TRBV6-5, the J gene TRBJ1-2; 9 bases match TRBD1. The CDR3 is 14 residues long. After removal of 6 bases from V and 3 bases from J, the junction contained 5 bases not matched to a gene. CDR1 is MNHEY and CDR2 is SVGAGI in the germline V gene. The DNA of the CDR3 is TGTGCCAGCAGCCTTAGGACAGGGGACTATGGCTACACCTTC. As protein: CASSLRTGDYGYTF.

The rearrangement links TRBV4-2 to TRBJ2-1, with 11 bases matching TRBD2. The CDR3 is 16 amino acids. Unmatched junction bases numbered 6, after V lost 4 bases and J lost 4 bases. Looked up from germline, CDR1 is LGHNA and CDR2 is YNFKEQ. The DNA for the CDR3 is TGTGCCAGCAGCCGTAGCGGGAGGGGGGATTACAATGAGCAGTTCTTC. This translates into CASSRSGRGDYNEQFF.

The V and J genes are TRBV7-9 and TRBJ1-4; no definite D call. Trimming stripped 0 bases from V and 5 bases from J, with 7 bases between. CDR1 and CDR2 (germline): SEHNR, FQNEAQ (reference sequence). The CDR3 consists of 14 residues. Written as DNA, the CDR3 is TGTGCCAGCAGCTTAGCCAGGAACAATGAAAAACTGTTTTTT. The encoded protein is CASSLARNNEKLFF.

With respect to this clone: Compared with germline, one end of the junction differs, possibly owing to a read error. This sequence joins TRBV10-2 and TRBJ1-2; 8 nucleotides align to TRBD1. CDR3 length: 12 residues. CDR1 and CDR2 from the germline V gene are WSHSY and SAAADI. CDR3 bases: TGCGCCAGCAGTGAGCTCCGCGGGGGACAGGACTTC. It codes for CASSELRGGQDF.

The V and J genes are TRBV6-5 and TRBJ1-1; unclear D gene. The V and J ends lost 0 bases and 2 bases respectively, with 10 bases between them. The germline V gene encodes CDR1 MNHEY and CDR2 SVGAGI. This CDR3 has 15 residues. The DNA of the CDR3 is TGTGCCAGCAGTTACTCGAAGTACAGCAACACTGAAGCTTTCTTT. Protein product: CASSYSKYSNTEAFF.

V is TRBV7-8 and J is TRBJ1-2; TRBD1 aligns across 8 bases. The CDR3 is 17 residues long. With V trimmed by 2 bases and J by 8 bases, 16 bases remained unmatched. CDR1 is SGHVS, CDR2 FQNEAQ, per germline. For the CDR3, the DNA is TGTGCCAGCAGCTTACCCCTCAGAGTCAGGGGGCGTAAGGGCTACACCTTC. Translating it yields CASSLPLRVRGRKGYTF.

The chain links TRBV9 to TRBJ2-1, with 8 bases identical to TRBD2. Germline CDR1 and CDR2: SGDLS and YYNGEE. After removal of 7 bases from V and 6 bases from J, the junction contained 12 bases not matched to a gene. This CDR3 comprises 15 residues. CDR3 bases: TGTGCCAGCCTTCCCGGGGGGGGGCTAGGCAATGAGCAGTTCTTC. Residues: CASLPGGGLGNEQFF. The complete variable domain, with remaining parts taken from reference TRBV9 and TRBJ2-1, reads DSGVTQTPKHLITATGQRVTLRCSPRSGDLSVYWYQQSLDQGLQFLIQYYNGEERAKGNILERFSAQQFPDLHSELNLSSLELGDSALYFCASLPGGGLGNEQFFGPGTRLTVL.

The chain carries TRBV5-1 and TRBJ1-1; D gene ambiguous. The CDR3 extends over 17 amino acids. The germline gives CDR1 SGHRS, CDR2 YFSETQ. V was pared by 6 bases and J by 4 bases, with 25 bases between. CDR3 coding DNA: TGCGCCAGCAAGGGTGTGGCGGGGTTAACAGTTGGCACTGAAGCTTTCTTT. Residues: CASKGVAGLTVGTEAFF.

The CDR3 nucleotides are TGTGCCAGCAGTTTCGGCGGGAGCCAATACAATGAGCAGTTCTTC. Protein: CASSFGGSQYNEQFF. This chain uses TRBV28 with TRBJ2-1, with 7 bases identical to TRBD2. The CDR3 is 15 amino acids. Looked up from germline, CDR1 is MDHEN and CDR2 is SYDVKM. The trim removed 3 bases at V and 4 bases at J, leaving 6 bases unmatched. The full variable domain, its missing parts supplied by reference TRBV28 and TRBJ2-1, is DVKVTQSSRYLVKRTGEKVFLECVQDMDHENMFWYRQDPGLGLRLIYFSYDVKMKEKGDIPEGYSVSREKKERFSLILESASTNQTSMYLCASSFGGSQYNEQFFGPGTRLTVL.

The chain is built from TRBV11-2 and TRBJ2-2, with D perhaps matching TRBD2 (7 bases). This CDR3 spans 15 amino acids. Looked up from germline, CDR1 is SGHAT and CDR2 is FQNNGV. The V and J ends lost 2 bases and 4 bases respectively, with 11 bases between them. The DNA of the CDR3 is TGTGCCAGCAGCTTAAAGGGGGGGGGCACCGGGGAGCTGTTTTTT. This translates into CASSLKGGGTGELFF.

The chain has TRBV4-2 and TRBJ2-7, with TRBD1 matching 11 bases. This CDR3 contains 16 residues. Unmatched junction bases numbered 4, after V lost 0 bases and J lost 3 bases. Germline CDR1 reads LGHNA; CDR2 reads YNFKEQ. CDR3 amino acids: CASSQEGGTGGYEQYF. CDR3 bases: TGTGCCAGCAGCCAAGAGGGGGGGACAGGGGGCTACGAGCAGTACTTC.

The chain carries TRBV9 and TRBJ2-1; D might be TRBD2 (5 bases). Trimming shortened V by 0 bases and J by 5 bases, and 12 bases separated the two germline ends. The CDR3 has 15 amino acids. Per the germline V gene, CDR1 is SGDLS and CDR2 is YYNGEE. In nucleotides, the CDR3 is TGTGCCAGCAGCGTAGGTAGAGGGTCCCACAATGAGCAGTTCTTC. This translates into CASSVGRGSHNEQFF.

The V call is TRBV30, the J call TRBJ1-1; no clear D gene. V lost 0 bases and J lost 3, with 5 bases in between. In germline, CDR1 is GTSNPN, CDR2 SVGIG (reference sequence). The CDR3 has 12 residues. CDR3 region: CAWSVPYTEAFF. The CDR3 DNA reads TGTGCCTGGAGTGTCCCGTACACTGAAGCTTTCTTT.

V and J are TRBV5-1 and TRBJ2-5; 7 positions match TRBD1. From germline, CDR1 is SGHRS and CDR2 YFSETQ. CDR3 size: 16 residues. V was clipped by 5 bases and J by 7 bases; unmatched bases: 17. The CDR3 coding sequence is TGCGCCAGCAGGTATTTTACGGGACAGTCAACGAGGACCCAGTACTTC. Its protein is CASRYFTGQSTRTQYF.

V usage is TRBV5-1 and J usage is TRBJ2-1, with 11 nucleotides matching TRBD1. Trimming at V came to 5 bases and at J to 9 bases, leaving 13 bases not matched to a gene. The CDR3 loop spans 16 amino acids. The V gene's germline CDR1 is SGHRS and CDR2 YFSETQ. The CDR3 loop is CASRDAGQGVRGEQFF. CDR3 nucleotide sequence: TGCGCCAGCAGAGATGCGGGACAGGGGGTTCGTGGTGAGCAGTTCTTC.

The chain couples TRBV4-3 to TRBJ1-1; D is ambiguous. CDR3 length equals 13 residues. Trimming removed 0 bases at V and 8 bases at J, with 10 bases between. The germline V gene encodes CDR1 LGHNA and CDR2 YSLEER. CDR3 region: CASSQDGEGEAFF. The CDR3 bases are TGCGCCAGCAGCCAAGATGGAGAAGGCGAAGCTTTCTTT.

The chain joins TRBV2 to TRBJ2-1; D might be TRBD2 (5 bases). CDR1 SNHLY and CDR2 FYNNEI come from the germline V gene. V was clipped by 8 bases and J by 10 bases, with 21 bases between them. The CDR3 is made up of 14 amino acids. The CDR3 DNA is TGTGCCAGCCTGTGGGCGGGCAGGAATAGGGAGCAGTTCTTC. Protein: CASLWAGRNREQFF. Variable domain in full (rest from reference TRBV2 and TRBJ2-1): EPEVTQTPSHQVTQMGQEVILRCVPISNHLYFYWYRQILGQKVEFLVSFYNNEISEKSEIFDDQFSVERPDGSNFTLKIRSTKLEDSAMYFCASLWAGRNREQFFGPGTRLTVL.

DNA for the CDR3: TGTGCCAGCAGCCCCGCCCTCCCACGGGGGGCATATGGCTACACCTTC. Translated: CASSPALPRGAYGYTF. The rearrangement uses TRBV5-5 and TRBJ1-2, with a possible D match to TRBD1 (6 bases). The germline V gene has CDR1 SGHKS and CDR2 YYEKEE (reference sequence). CDR3 length: 16 residues. The germline V and J ends were trimmed by 4 bases and 5 bases, with 21 bases remaining between them.

V is TRBV1 and J is TRBJ2-7; the DNA was not used to check the table's D call, TRBD2. TRBV1 is designated a pseudogene. This CDR3 is 19 amino acids long. DNA for the CDR3: TGCACCAGCAGCCAAGTCAGCGAGGGGACTAGCGGGAGCTCCTACGAGCAGTACTTC. This gives the protein CTSSQVSEGTSGSSYEQYF.

V gene TRBV2 combines with J gene TRBJ1-3; the D gene is possibly TRBD1 (5 bases). This CDR3 is 14 amino acids long. Germline lookup yields CDR1 SNHLY and CDR2 FYNNEI. Trimming removed 9 bases from V and 4 bases from J, with 16 bases in between. The CDR3 coding sequence is TGTGCCAGTCACCTGGACACCCCAGGAAACACCATATATTTT. Its translation: CASHLDTPGNTIYF.

The chain recombines TRBV7-6 with TRBJ2-2, with D possibly being TRBD2 (6 bases). The CDR3 totals 14 residues. V was pared by 3 bases and J by 2 bases, with 7 bases between. Per the germline V gene, CDR1 is SGHVS and CDR2 is FNYEAQ. CDR3 protein: CASSFAGNTGELFF. The DNA for the CDR3 is TGTGCCAGCAGCTTCGCGGGAAACACCGGGGAGCTGTTTTTT.

The V call is TRBV13, the J call TRBJ2-1; D remains unclear. The CDR3 is 13 residues long. Germline CDR1 PRHDT, CDR2 FYEKMQ (reference sequence). The V gene lost 1 base and the J gene lost 5 bases, with 6 bases spanning the gap. CDR3 nucleotides: TGTGCCAGCAGCTTAGCTAGTCACAATGAGCAGTTCTTC. Residues: CASSLASHNEQFF. Combining the CDR3 with reference TRBV13 and TRBJ2-1 gives the whole variable domain AAGVIQSPRHLIKEKRETATLKCYPIPRHDTVYWYQQGPGQDPQFLISFYEKMQSDKGSIPDRFSAQQFSDYHSELNMSSLELGDSALYFCASSLASHNEQFFGPGTRLTVL.

This rearrangement joins TRBV9 to TRBJ1-3; 9 nucleotides line up with TRBD1. Germline lookup yields CDR1 SGDLS and CDR2 YYNGEE. The V and J ends lost 0 bases and 3 bases, in that order; junction bases with no gene match: 4. The CDR3 consists of 16 residues. CDR3 amino acids: CASSVDTGGGGNTIYF. CDR3 DNA: TGTGCCAGCAGCGTAGATACAGGGGGCGGTGGAAACACCATATATTTT.

This chain connects TRBV29-1 to TRBJ2-5; 7 positions match TRBD1. This CDR3 spans 14 amino acids. V trimming: 6 bases; J trimming: 2 bases; junction bases outside the gene matches: 9. Germline V gives CDR1 SQVTM, CDR2 ANQGSEA. As DNA, the CDR3 is TGCAGCGTCGAACAAGACAGGGAACAAGAGACCCAGTACTTC. This sequence encodes CSVEQDREQETQYF.